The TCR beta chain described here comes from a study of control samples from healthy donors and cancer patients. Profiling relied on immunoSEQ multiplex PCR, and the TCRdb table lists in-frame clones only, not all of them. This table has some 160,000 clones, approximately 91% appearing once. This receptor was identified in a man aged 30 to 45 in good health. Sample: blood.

CDR3 DNA: TGTGCCAGCAGCAAAGAGGGGGGACAGGTGACACGCACAGATACGCAGTATTTT. Its translation: CASSKEGGQVTRTDTQYF. This rearrangement joins TRBV21-1 to TRBJ2-3; the D call TRBD1 from the table was never checked on the DNA. TRBV21-1 is given as a pseudogene. This CDR3 has 18 amino acids.